Listed below are T cell receptor beta chains from one sample, sequenced in a study of regulatory and conventional T cells in RAG deficiency. Profiled with immunoSEQ multiplex PCR; TCRdb holds only in-frame clones, not every one. The data contain roughly 3,000 clones, around 94% of them singletons. These data are also associated with another study on regulatory T cells.

The sequenced material came from CD4+ Tregs sorted from blood. The receptor set was obtained from a human donor in good health. Each CDR3 is given with its conserved first and last residue. The D gene is left open where the match is weak. Clone size, where shown, is once, few, many, or a class for clones that have expanded.

d_call j_call clone_size v_call cdr3_aa cdr3_nt
NA TRBJ1-1 NA TRBV14 CASSQDRFTEAFF TGTGCCAGCAGCCAAGACCGGTTCACTGAAGCTTTCTTT
NA TRBJ1-2 once TRBV6-5 CASTVSATNYGYTF TGTGCCAGCACGGTGTCAGCGACTAACTATGGCTACACCTTC
TRBD2 TRBJ2-7 NA TRBV10-2 CASSLTTPGLPYEQYF TGCGCCAGCAGCCTCACTACTCCGGGACTACCCTACGAGCAGTACTTC
NA TRBJ2-2 once TRBV18 CASSRSTDLNTGELFF TGTGCCAGCTCGCGATCGACAGACCTGAACACCGGGGAGCTGTTTTTT
NA TRBJ2-1 NA TRBV5-4 CASSLPSLGEQFF TGTGCCAGCAGCTTGCCTTCGTTAGGAGAGCAGTTCTTC
NA TRBJ2-3 NA TRBV28 CASSLAGDTQYF TGTGCCAGCAGTTTAGCAGGAGATACGCAGTATTTT
TRBD2 TRBJ2-1 once TRBV10-3 CAISVSSGRVSNEQFF TGTGCCATCAGTGTATCTAGCGGGAGGGTATCAAATGAGCAGTTCTTC
NA TRBJ2-2 NA TRBV10-3 CAISGALRDTGELFF TGTGCCATCAGTGGGGCACTTCGCGACACCGGGGAGCTGTTTTTT
TRBD1 TRBJ1-2 NA TRBV18 CASSRGQGLYGYTF TGTGCCAGCTCACGTGGACAGGGTCTGTATGGCTACACCTTC
TRBD2 TRBJ2-3 NA TRBV2 CASKTVSGRGTDTQYF TGTGCCAGCAAGACCGTTAGCGGGAGAGGCACAGATACGCAGTATTTT
NA TRBJ2-2 NA TRBV5-1 CASSLEAGGGTGELFF TGCGCCAGCAGCTTGGAAGCAGGGGGAGGCACCGGGGAGCTGTTTTTT
TRBD2 TRBJ2-7 NA TRBV28 CASSPGGYEQYF TGTGCCAGCAGCCCCGGGGGGTACGAGCAGTACTTC
TRBD1 TRBJ2-2 NA TRBV10-2 CASTHPGGQGTGELFF TGCGCCAGCACCCACCCAGGGGGCCAGGGGACCGGGGAGCTGTTTTTT
NA TRBJ1-5 NA TRBV19 CASSTGTSNQPQHF TGTGCCAGTAGTACAGGGACTAGCAATCAGCCCCAGCATTTT
NA TRBJ1-4 NA TRBV2 CASMTLVTGGVGSGKLFF TGTGCCAGCATGACTCTGGTCACGGGGGGCGTTGGGAGTGGAAAACTGTTTTTT
NA TRBJ2-7 once TRBV7-8 CASSLVGGQGAYEQYF TGTGCCAGCAGCTTAGTGGGGGGGCAGGGGGCCTACGAGCAGTACTTC
TRBD2 TRBJ2-3 NA TRBV29-1 CSVEWGSGSGGSTDTQYF TGCAGCGTTGAATGGGGTAGCGGGAGTGGAGGGTCCACAGATACGCAGTATTTT
TRBD2 TRBJ2-2 once TRBV27 CASRTGTSFGGELFF TGTGCCAGCAGGACCGGGACTAGTTTTGGAGGGGAGCTGTTTTTT
TRBD1 TRBJ1-6 NA TRBV12-5 CASGPTGQGSPLHF TGTGCTAGTGGTCCGACAGGGCAGGGGTCACCCCTCCACTTT
TRBD1 TRBJ1-4 NA TRBV5-1 CASSSKGTVKNEKLFF TGCGCCAGCAGCAGCAAAGGGACAGTGAAAAATGAAAAACTGTTTTTT
NA TRBJ2-1 NA TRBV5-8 CTSSVLPTGRNEQFF TGTACCAGCAGCGTCCTTCCGACAGGTAGAAATGAGCAGTTCTTC
NA TRBJ1-3 NA TRBV27 CASRDAGASGNTIYF TGTGCCAGCAGAGATGCCGGGGCCTCTGGAAACACCATATATTTT
TRBD2 TRBJ2-5 NA TRBV5-1 CASSLAGGVQETQYF TGCGCCAGCAGCTTGGCCGGGGGGGTACAAGAGACCCAGTACTTC
NA TRBJ1-1 NA TRBV9 CASSVSTVNTEAFF TGTGCCAGCAGCGTTTCGACGGTGAACACTGAAGCTTTCTTT
TRBD1 TRBJ2-1 NA TRBV4-1 CASSQGGTGSYNEQFF TGCGCCAGCAGCCAAGGCGGGACAGGGTCCTACAATGAGCAGTTCTTC
NA TRBJ2-1 few TRBV11-2 CASSLGVEGGTYNEQFF TGTGCCAGCAGCTTAGGGGTAGAGGGGGGAACCTACAATGAGCAGTTCTTC
NA TRBJ2-3 NA TRBV5-1 CASCPTGGGTDTQYF TGCGCCAGCTGTCCTACCGGAGGCGGGACAGATACGCAGTATTTT
TRBD2 TRBJ2-4 NA TRBV19 CASRSGTSGSSWYF TGTGCCAGCCGATCCGGGACTAGCGGATCTTCGTGGTACTTC
NA TRBJ2-3 NA TRBV5-6 CASSLKRGATDTQYF TGTGCCAGCAGCCTGAAGCGAGGGGCCACAGATACGCAGTATTTT
NA TRBJ1-5 NA TRBV7-2 CASSLDQGMGQPQHF TGTGCCAGCAGCTTAGATCAGGGTATGGGGCAGCCCCAGCATTTT
NA TRBJ1-2 NA TRBV4-2 CASSEVRKTYGYTF TGTGCCAGCAGCGAGGTGCGAAAGACCTATGGCTACACCTTC
NA TRBJ1-2 NA TRBV9 CASSAQPGRGHMGYTF TGTGCCAGCAGCGCACAACCCGGACGAGGCCATATGGGCTACACCTTC
NA TRBJ1-5 NA TRBV18 CASSQTGSQPQHF TGTGCCAGCTCACAGACGGGCAGTCAGCCCCAGCATTTT
NA TRBJ2-2 NA TRBV5-1 CASSLGQGVTGELFF TGCGCCAGCAGCTTGGGTCAGGGCGTCACCGGGGAGCTGTTTTTT
TRBD2 TRBJ2-5 NA TRBV5-1 CAKQAGLELDQETQYF TGCGCCAAACAAGCGGGACTAGAGTTAGACCAAGAGACCCAGTACTTC
TRBD2 TRBJ2-7 NA TRBV10-2 CASSLTTPGLPYEQYF TGCGCCAGCAGCCTCACTACTCCGGGACTACCCTACGAGCAGTACTTC
TRBD2 TRBJ2-3 NA TRBV9 CASSLLPTSGRVSDTQYF TGTGCCAGCAGCTTACTGCCGACTAGCGGGAGGGTATCAGATACGCAGTATTTT
NA TRBJ1-1 NA TRBV6-6 CASSYVGIAEAFF TGTGCCAGCAGTTACGTGGGAATCGCTGAAGCTTTCTTT
TRBD1 TRBJ2-7 NA TRBV7-2 CASSLPGQVLYEQYF TGTGCCAGCAGCTTACCCGGACAGGTTCTATACGAGCAGTACTTC
TRBD2 TRBJ2-3 NA TRBV19 CASSPRLAGVIDTQYF TGTGCCAGTAGTCCACGACTAGCGGGGGTCATAGATACGCAGTATTTT
TRBD1 TRBJ2-7 NA TRBV5-1 CASSSGTGVRRRYEQYF TGCGCCAGCAGTTCCGGGACAGGGGTTCGTCGCCGCTACGAGCAGTACTTC
NA TRBJ1-1 NA TRBV29-1 CSAKGLGHTEAFF TGCAGCGCCAAAGGTCTGGGGCACACTGAAGCTTTCTTT
NA TRBJ2-5 NA TRBV2 CASRGVETQYF TGTGCCAGCAGGGGGGTGGAGACCCAGTACTTC
NA TRBJ1-1 NA TRBV19 CASRRGRVNTEAFF TGTGCCAGTAGGAGGGGAAGGGTCAACACTGAAGCTTTCTTT
TRBD2 TRBJ2-7 NA TRBV5-1 CASSEGLAGAYEQYF TGCGCCAGCAGCGAGGGACTAGCGGGAGCCTACGAGCAGTACTTC
NA TRBJ2-7 NA TRBV6-1 CASSEADGWDPYEQYF TGTGCCAGCAGTGAAGCAGACGGGTGGGATCCCTACGAGCAGTACTTC
NA TRBJ2-2 NA TRBV27 CASSLLLDGELFF TGTGCCAGCAGTTTACTCCTAGACGGGGAGCTGTTTTTT
NA TRBJ1-1 NA TRBV18 CASSRRDINTEAFF TGTGCCAGCTCCCGCCGGGACATTAACACTGAAGCTTTCTTT
NA TRBJ1-2 NA TRBV6-1 CASSDAGRDGYTF TGTGCCAGCAGTGATGCTGGCAGGGACGGCTACACCTTC
TRBD1 TRBJ2-2 NA TRBV30 CAWRRDRGETGELFF TGTGCCTGGAGAAGGGACAGGGGAGAAACCGGGGAGCTGTTTTTT
NA TRBJ2-7 NA TRBV10-2 CASSDVQGSYEQYF TGCGCCAGCAGTGATGTACAGGGATCCTACGAGCAGTACTTC
TRBD1 TRBJ1-1 NA TRBV6-6 CASEGTATEAFF TGTGCCAGCGAAGGGACAGCCACTGAAGCTTTCTTT